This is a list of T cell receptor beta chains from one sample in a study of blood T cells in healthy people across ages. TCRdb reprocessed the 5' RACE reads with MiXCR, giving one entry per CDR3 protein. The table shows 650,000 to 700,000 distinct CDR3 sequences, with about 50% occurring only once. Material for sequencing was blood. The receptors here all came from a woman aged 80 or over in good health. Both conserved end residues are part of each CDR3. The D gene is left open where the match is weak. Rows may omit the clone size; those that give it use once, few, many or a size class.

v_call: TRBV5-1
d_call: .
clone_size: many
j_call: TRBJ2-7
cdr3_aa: CASSQPGQSYEQYF
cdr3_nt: TGCGCCAGCAGCCAACCGGGACAATCCTACGAGCAGTACTTC

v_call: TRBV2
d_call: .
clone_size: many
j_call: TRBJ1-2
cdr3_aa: CASSEQRQDYTF
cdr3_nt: TGTGCCAGCAGTGAACAACGGCAAGACTACACCTTC

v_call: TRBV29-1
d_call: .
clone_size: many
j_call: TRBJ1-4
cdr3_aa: CTPGVTNEKLFF
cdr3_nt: TGCACCCCTGGGGTAACTAATGAAAAACTGTTTTTT

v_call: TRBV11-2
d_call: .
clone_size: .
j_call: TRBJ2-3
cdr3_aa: CASTWVGNTQYF
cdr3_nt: TGTGCCAGCACATGGGTGGGGAATACGCAGTATTTT

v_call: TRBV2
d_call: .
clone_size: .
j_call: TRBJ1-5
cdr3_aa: CASRGSLGDQPQHF
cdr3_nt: TGTGCCAGCAGGGGCAGTTTAGGCGATCAGCCCCAGCATTTT

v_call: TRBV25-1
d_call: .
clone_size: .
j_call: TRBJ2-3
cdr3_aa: CASSAPRLVDTQYF
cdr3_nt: TGTGCCAGCAGTGCCCCCCGACTAGTAGATACGCAGTATTTT

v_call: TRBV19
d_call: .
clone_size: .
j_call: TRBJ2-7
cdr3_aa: CASSIGGVSPSYKSYNEQYF
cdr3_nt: TGTGCCAGTAGTATAGGTGGTGTATCACCTTCATATAAGTCCTACAATGAGCAGTACTTC

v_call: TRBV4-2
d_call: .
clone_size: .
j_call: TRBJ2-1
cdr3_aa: CASSQDELDNEQFF
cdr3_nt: TGTGCCAGCAGCCAAGACGAATTGGATAACGAGCAGTTCTTC

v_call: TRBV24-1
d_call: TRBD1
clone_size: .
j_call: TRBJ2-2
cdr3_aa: CATSDRDRGPAGELFF
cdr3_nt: TGTGCCACCAGTGATAGAGACAGGGGGCCGGCCGGGGAGCTGTTTTTT

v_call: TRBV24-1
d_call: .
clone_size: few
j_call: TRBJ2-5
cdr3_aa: CATSDFRQGIVETQYF
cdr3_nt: TGTGCCACCAGTGATTTTCGGCAGGGGATTGTTGAGACCCAGTACTTC

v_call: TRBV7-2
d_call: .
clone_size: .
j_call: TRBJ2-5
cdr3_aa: CASSLGGIAQETQYF
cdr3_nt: TGTGCCAGCAGCTTAGGGGGAATCGCGCAAGAGACCCAGTACTTC

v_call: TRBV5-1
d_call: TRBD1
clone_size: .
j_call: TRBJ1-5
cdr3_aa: CASSLGSGGPDQPQHF
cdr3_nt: TGCGCCAGCAGCTTGGGTTCAGGGGGCCCCGATCAGCCCCAGCATTTT

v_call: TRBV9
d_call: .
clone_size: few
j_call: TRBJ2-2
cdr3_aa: CASSDMSGELFF
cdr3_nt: TGTGCCAGCAGCGATATGTCCGGGGAGCTGTTTTTT

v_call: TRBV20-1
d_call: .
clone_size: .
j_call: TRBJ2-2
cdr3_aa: CSACTGPGELFF
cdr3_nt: TGCAGTGCTTGCACGGGGCCCGGGGAGCTGTTTTTT

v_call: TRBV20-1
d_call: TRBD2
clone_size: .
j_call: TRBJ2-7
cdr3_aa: CSAWTSGSRYEQYF
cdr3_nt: TGCAGTGCTTGGACTAGCGGGAGTAGGTACGAGCAGTACTTC

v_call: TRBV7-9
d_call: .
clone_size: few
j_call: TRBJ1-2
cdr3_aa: CASSVDSRVLGYTF
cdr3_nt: TGTGCCAGCAGCGTAGATTCTAGGGTCTTGGGCTACACCTTC

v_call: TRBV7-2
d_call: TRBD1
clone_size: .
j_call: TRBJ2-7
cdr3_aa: CASSLGQGSSEQYF
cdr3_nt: TGTGCCAGCAGCTTAGGACAGGGGTCTTCCGAGCAGTACTTC

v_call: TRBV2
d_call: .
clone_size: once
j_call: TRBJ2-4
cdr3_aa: CASSKMDTAGEQYF
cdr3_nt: TGTGCCAGCAGTAAGATGGACACTGCCGGGGAGCAGTACTTC

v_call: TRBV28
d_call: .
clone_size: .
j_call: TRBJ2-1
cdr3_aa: CATCKKSSYNEQFF
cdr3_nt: TGTGCCACCTGTAAAAAGTCGTCCTACAATGAGCAGTTCTTC

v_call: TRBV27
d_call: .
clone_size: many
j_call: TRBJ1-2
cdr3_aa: CASSFGRGAYGYTF
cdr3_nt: TGTGCCAGCAGTTTTGGGAGAGGGGCCTATGGCTACACCTTC

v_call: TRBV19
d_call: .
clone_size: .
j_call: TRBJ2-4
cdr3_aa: CASNQGLADLAKNIQYF
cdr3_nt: TGTGCCAGTAACCAGGGGCTAGCGGACCTAGCCAAAAACATTCAGTACTTC

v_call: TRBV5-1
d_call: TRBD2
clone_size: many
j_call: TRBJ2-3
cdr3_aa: CASSWEDSGTFTDTQYF
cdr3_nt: TGCGCCAGCAGTTGGGAGGATAGCGGGACTTTCACAGATACGCAGTATTTT

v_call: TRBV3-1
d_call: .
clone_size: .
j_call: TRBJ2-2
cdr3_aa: CASSQEPYTGELFF
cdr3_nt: TGTGCCAGCAGCCAGGAACCGTACACCGGGGAGCTGTTTTTT

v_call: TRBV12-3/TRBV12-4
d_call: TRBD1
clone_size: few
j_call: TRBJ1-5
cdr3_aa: CASSIGQGGQPQHF
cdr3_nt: TGTGCCAGCAGTATCGGACAGGGCGGGCAGCCCCAGCATTTT

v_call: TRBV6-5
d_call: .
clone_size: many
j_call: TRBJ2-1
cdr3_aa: CASSYGATTNEQFF
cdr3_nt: TGTGCCAGCAGTTACGGGGCCACAACCAATGAGCAGTTCTTC

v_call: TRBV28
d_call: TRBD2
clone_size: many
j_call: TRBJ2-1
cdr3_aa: CASGRAGEKFF
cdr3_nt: TGTGCCAGCGGGAGGGCCGGCGAAAAGTTCTTC

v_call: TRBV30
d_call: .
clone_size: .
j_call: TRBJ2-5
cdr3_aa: CAWSGLETQYF
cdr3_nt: TGTGCCTGGAGTGGACTGGAGACCCAGTACTTC

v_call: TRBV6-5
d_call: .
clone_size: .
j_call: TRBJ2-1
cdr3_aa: CASSATRLNEQFF
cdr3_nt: TGTGCCAGCAGTGCTACCCGGCTCAATGAGCAGTTCTTC

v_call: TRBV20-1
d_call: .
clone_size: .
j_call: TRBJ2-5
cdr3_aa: CSAALQGDETQYF
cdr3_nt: TGCAGTGCTGCGCTACAGGGTGACGAGACCCAGTACTTC

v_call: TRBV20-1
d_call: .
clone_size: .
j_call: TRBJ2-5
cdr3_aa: CSAMATREQYF
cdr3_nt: TGCAGTGCTATGGCGACTCGTGAGCAGTACTTC

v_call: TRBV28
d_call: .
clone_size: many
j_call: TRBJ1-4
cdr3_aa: CASSSSGHERGEKLFF
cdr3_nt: TGTGCCAGCAGTTCCTCGGGGCACGAAAGGGGTGAAAAACTGTTTTTT

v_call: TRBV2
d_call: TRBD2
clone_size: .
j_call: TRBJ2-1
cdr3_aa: CASGGLAVINEQFF
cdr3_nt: TGTGCCAGCGGGGGACTAGCGGTGATAAATGAGCAGTTCTTC

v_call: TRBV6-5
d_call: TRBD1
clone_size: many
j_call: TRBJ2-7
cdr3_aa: CASSYSRTGGTEQYF
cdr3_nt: TGTGCCAGCAGTTACTCGAGGACAGGGGGGACCGAGCAGTACTTC

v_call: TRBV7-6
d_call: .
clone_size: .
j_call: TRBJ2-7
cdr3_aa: CASSFAGGGDEQYF
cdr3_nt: TGTGCCAGCAGCTTTGCAGGGGGGGGAGACGAGCAGTACTTC

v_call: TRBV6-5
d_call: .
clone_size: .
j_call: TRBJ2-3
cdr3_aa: CTSSRLSPDTQYF
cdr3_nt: TGTACCAGCAGTCGCCTGAGTCCAGATACGCAGTATTTT

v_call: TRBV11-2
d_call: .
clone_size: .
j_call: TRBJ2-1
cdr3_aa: CASSADVANEQFF
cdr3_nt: TGTGCCAGCAGCGCCGACGTCGCCAATGAGCAGTTCTTC

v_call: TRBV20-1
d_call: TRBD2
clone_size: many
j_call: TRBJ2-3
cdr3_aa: CSATGTRSTDTQYF
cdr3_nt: TGCAGTGCAACTGGGACTAGGAGCACAGATACGCAGTATTTT

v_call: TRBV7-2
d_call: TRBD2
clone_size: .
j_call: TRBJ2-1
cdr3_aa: CASSRIAGGWGEQFF
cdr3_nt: TGTGCCAGCAGCCGGATAGCGGGAGGGTGGGGTGAGCAGTTCTTC

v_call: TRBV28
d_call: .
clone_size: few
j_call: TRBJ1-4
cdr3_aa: CASSFNLNEKLFF
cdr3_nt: TGTGCCAGCAGTTTTAATCTTAATGAAAAACTGTTTTTT

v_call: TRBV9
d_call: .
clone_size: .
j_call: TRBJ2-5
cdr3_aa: CASSVIGQPLVETQYF
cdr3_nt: TGTGCCAGCAGCGTAATCGGACAGCCCCTTGTTGAGACCCAGTACTTC

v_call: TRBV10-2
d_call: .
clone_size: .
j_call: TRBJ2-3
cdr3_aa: CASGDGIVVDTQYF
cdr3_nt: TGCGCCAGCGGAGACGGGATAGTTGTAGATACGCAGTATTTT

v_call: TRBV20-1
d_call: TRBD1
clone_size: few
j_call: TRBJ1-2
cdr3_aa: CSARERTGANYGYTF
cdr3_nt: TGCAGTGCTAGAGAAAGGACAGGGGCCAACTATGGCTACACCTTC

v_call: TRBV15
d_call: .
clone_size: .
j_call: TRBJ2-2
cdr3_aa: CATSRDSSTGELFF
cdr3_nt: TGTGCCACCAGCAGAGATTCAAGCACCGGGGAGCTGTTTTTT

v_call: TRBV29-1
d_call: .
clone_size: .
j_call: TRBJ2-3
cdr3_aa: CSIQTDWQYF
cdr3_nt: TGCAGCATACAGACCGATTGGCAGTATTTT

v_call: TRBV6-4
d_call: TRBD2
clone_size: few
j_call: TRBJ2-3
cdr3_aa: CASSERGGPDTQYF
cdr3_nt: TGTGCCAGCAGTGAGCGGGGGGGCCCAGATACGCAGTATTTT

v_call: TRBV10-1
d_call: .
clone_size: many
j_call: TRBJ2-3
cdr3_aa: CATRSGGTGTDTQYF
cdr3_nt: TGCGCCACCAGGAGTGGGGGGACAGGCACAGATACGCAGTATTTT

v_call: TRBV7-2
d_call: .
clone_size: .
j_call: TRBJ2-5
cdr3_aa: CASSDRRDEQYF
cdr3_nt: TGTGCCAGCAGCGACCGTCGGGATGAGCAGTACTTC

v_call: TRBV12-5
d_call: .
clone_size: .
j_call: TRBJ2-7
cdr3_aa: CASHITEDNEQYF
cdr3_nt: TGTGCTAGTCACATAACCGAAGACAATGAGCAGTACTTC

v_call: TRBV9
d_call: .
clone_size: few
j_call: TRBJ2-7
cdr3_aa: CASSGIAASSYNEQYF
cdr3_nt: TGTGCCAGCAGCGGGATAGCGGCCAGCTCCTACAATGAGCAGTACTTC

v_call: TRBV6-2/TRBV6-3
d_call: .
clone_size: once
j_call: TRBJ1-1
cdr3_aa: CASSYKPKASNTEAFF
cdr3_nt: TGTGCTAGCAGTTACAAGCCGAAAGCATCCAACACTGAAGCTTTCTTT

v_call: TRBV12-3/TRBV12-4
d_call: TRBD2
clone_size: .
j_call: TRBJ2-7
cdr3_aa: CASEERGRRDEQYF
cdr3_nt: TGTGCCAGCGAGGAGCGCGGGAGGCGAGACGAGCAGTACTTC

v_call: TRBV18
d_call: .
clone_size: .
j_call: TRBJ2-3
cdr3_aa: CASLPNSYTSTDTQYF
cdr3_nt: TGTGCCAGCTTACCCAACAGTTATACTAGCACAGATACGCAGTATTTT

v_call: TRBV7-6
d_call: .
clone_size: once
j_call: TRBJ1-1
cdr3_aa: CASSLEVTNTEAFF
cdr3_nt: TGTGCCAGCAGCTTAGAAGTTACCAACACTGAAGCTTTCTTT